This T cell receptor beta chain was observed in a study of shared clonotypes between healthy human individuals. CD45RO-negative, CCR7-positively selected cells formed the naive CD8 fraction, excluding terminally differentiated effector memory CD45RA+ cells. CDR3 size: 13 residues. Per germline, CDR1 MDHEN and CDR2 SYDVKM. Trimming took 2 bases from V and 3 from J, leaving 7 bases between them. Researchers divided each subset's genomic DNA evenly across several immunoSEQ plates. Clones were read by immunoSEQ multiplex PCR, and TCRdb kept only the in-frame ones, dropping some. The repertoire has around 550,000 clones, approximately 95% of them found once; the top ten carry about 0.11%.

Sample: naive CD8+ T cells sorted from blood. The receptor was isolated from a woman younger than 45 in good health. This chain connects TRBV28 to TRBJ1-1, with D uncertain. The DNA of the CDR3 is TGTGCCAGCAGTTTAGTGGCGGACACTGAAGCTTTCTTT. This translates into CASSLVADTEAFF.